This TCR beta chain was observed in a study of T cell repertoires in cytomegalovirus infection. Study-level information: Alongside well-studied HLA-B-restricted CMV epitopes, recently identified HLA-C-restricted CMV epitopes were also used.

Each CDR3 protein is one row after TCRdb ran MiXCR on the reads. Seen here are some 110,000 distinct CDR3 sequences, 32% observed once, and the top ten hold roughly 58%. Findings and caveats of the study: It was HLA-C-restricted CMV-specific TCR beta clonotypes that dominated the response ex vivo.

The V end lost 3 bases, the J end lost 4 bases, and 15 bases lay between the germline ends. This CDR3 has 15 residues. In germline, CDR1 is SGHTA, CDR2 FQGNSA. A remark on this clonotype: Its cognate antigen is unknown.

The sequenced sample was CD8+ T cells from cultured PBMCs, obtained from culture after CMV antigen stimulation. The clonotype originates from a human donor in good health (CMV status not recorded). Some clones in this sample may be carry-over from other donors' samples. The chain combines TRBV7-2 with TRBJ2-5; D possibly uses TRBD1 or TRBD2 (5 bases each). The CDR3 DNA is TGTGCCAGCAGCTTGGGGGAGTTCCAACGAGAGACCCAGTACTTC. The encoded protein is CASSLGEFQRETQYF.